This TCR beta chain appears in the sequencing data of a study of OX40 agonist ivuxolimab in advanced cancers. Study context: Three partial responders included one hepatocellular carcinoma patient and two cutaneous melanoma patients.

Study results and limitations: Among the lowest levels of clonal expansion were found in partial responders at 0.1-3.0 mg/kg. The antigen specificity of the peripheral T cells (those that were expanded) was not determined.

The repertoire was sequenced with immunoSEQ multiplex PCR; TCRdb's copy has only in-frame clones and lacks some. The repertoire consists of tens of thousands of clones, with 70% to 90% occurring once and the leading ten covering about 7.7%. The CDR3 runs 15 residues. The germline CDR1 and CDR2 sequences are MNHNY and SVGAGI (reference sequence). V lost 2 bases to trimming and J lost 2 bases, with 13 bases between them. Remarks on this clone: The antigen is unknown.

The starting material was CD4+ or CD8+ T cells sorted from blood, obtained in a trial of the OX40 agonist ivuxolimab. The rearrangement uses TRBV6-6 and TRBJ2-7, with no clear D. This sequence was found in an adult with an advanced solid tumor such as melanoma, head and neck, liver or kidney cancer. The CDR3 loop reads CASSYLRLSPYEQYF. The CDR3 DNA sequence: TGTGCCAGCAGTTACCTTAGACTTTCCCCCTACGAGCAGTACTTC.